This T cell receptor beta chain was captured by sequencing in a study of cytomegalovirus exposure and HLA in healthy donors. Across the whole study: Membership in the Caucasian-associated ancestry cluster was found for around 81% of around 380 genotyped donors.

The CDR3 totals 14 residues. Trimming cost V 3 bases and J 5 bases, with 14 bases left between them. Per germline, CDR1 KGHSH and CDR2 LQKENI. Notes on the study in general: Several of the most significant clusters appeared, in a later analysis, to be linked to common viral pathogens. Cytomegalovirus status, reportedly, was diagnosed with high specificity and sensitivity by the classifier. Presence/absence analyses assumed roughly uniform sequencing depth across donors, which may not hold.

Primers included in the PCR were 60 Vbeta and 13 Jbeta primers. The table came from immunoSEQ multiplex PCR; TCRdb's copy has only in-frame clones and leaves some out. The sample gives roughly 190,000 clones, approximately 59% of which show up once; less than 3% is in the top ten. Concerning this clone itself: Its matching antigen is unknown.

This rearrangement joins TRBV18 to TRBJ2-7; possible D gene TRBD2, 6 bases. The sequence was collected from a man aged 35-49 years in good health and CMV-seronegative. The sample comprised PBMCs. CDR3 DNA sequence: TGTGCCAGCTCACCCTCTGGCGGGATCGACGAGCAGTACTTC. Translating it yields CASSPSGGIDEQYF.